There are a few counts of the clone carrying this T cell receptor beta chain. Its antigen remains unidentified. At one end the junction does not follow the germline gene, possibly because of a read error. This sample is drawn from a study of tumor-infiltrating lymphocytes in primary liver carcinoma. About the study: The study enrolled male and female patients aged 30 to 69 years.

For each extraction, RNA and DNA were obtained together from around 18-30 mg of unsorted bulk tissue. Overall study findings and caveats: A significantly higher top-250-clone fraction was recorded for tumors than for blood (p = 0.039).

From germline, CDR1 is SGHKS and CDR2 YYEKEE (reference sequence). The CDR3 runs 15 residues. Priming with a constant-region primer yielded TCR beta cDNA from about 540 ng total RNA. Amplification in three nested multiplex PCR rounds with slightly modified ARM-PCR gave rise to TCR beta libraries. The study ran its first two PCR rounds for 9 to 10 cycles each, using TRBV1-TRBV30 forward primers and a C-beta reverse primer. TCRdb itself ran the multiplex PCR reads through MiXCR, one entry per CDR3 protein. This table has around 100,000 distinct CDR3 sequences, approximately 70% appearing once. The specimen sequenced was liver tumor tissue from sampling region 2. Documented subset: tumor region T2, inferior pole. V usage is TRBV5-5 and J usage is TRBJ2-2; D tentatively fits TRBD1 or TRBD2 (5 bases each). The sequence was obtained from a woman aged 60-70 years with primary liver carcinoma and hepatitis B virus infection. The CDR3 DNA reads as TGTGTCAGCAGCTTGTTTGTGCAGGGTACCGGGGAGCTCTTTTTT. Translated, it gives CVSSLFVQGTGELFF.